This T cell receptor beta chain emerged from a study of beta chain features in type 1 diabetes. The wider study: Examined across all samples were around 110 million sorted cells.

There are a few counts of this clone. What it binds is not known. Germline V gene sequence: CDR1 MDHEN, CDR2 SYDVKM. Trimming took 4 bases from V and 11 from J, leaving 23 bases between them. The CDR3 runs 15 residues. Every bit of the isolated RNA underwent reverse transcription, so sequencing read expressed TCRB transcripts. Assay: immunoSEQ multiplex PCR; the TCRdb copy retains only in-frame clones and omits some. The sample consists of 350,000 to 400,000 clones, approximately 16% of them appearing once. Study outcomes and limitations: Insertions at VDJ junctions were less frequent in type 1 diabetes patients. These patients also deleted more nucleotides at the same junctions. Patients showed naive, central memory and Treg TCRB repertoires that appeared more similar than those of healthy donors.

V gene TRBV28 combines with J gene TRBJ1-1; tentatively, D is TRBD1 (6 bases). This receptor was identified in a woman between 18 and 29 years old in good health. Material for sequencing was naive CD4+ T cells from blood. The CDR3 is CASSSTGQPGTGAFF. In DNA, the CDR3 is TGTGCCAGCAGTTCAACCGGACAGCCGGGAACCGGGGCTTTCTTT.